A selection of T cell receptor beta chains follows, all from one sample in a study of CD8+ T cells in alopecia areata. TCRdb's table, derived via immunoSEQ multiplex PCR, lists solely in-frame clones and lacks some. Of 200,000 to 250,000 clones listed, more than 45% are singletons. The sample was CD4+ T cells sorted from blood, taken at week 0. These receptors came from a human donor with alopecia areata. Both conserved end residues are part of each CDR3.

CDR3 protein: CAWSYRDRLNQPQHF
V gene: TRBV30
J gene: TRBJ1-5

CDR3 protein: CSVLRTALNTEAFF
V gene: TRBV29-1
J gene: TRBJ1-1

CDR3 protein: CAWSMVTGGAETQYF
V gene: TRBV30
J gene: TRBJ2-5

CDR3 protein: CASSLVAGNGYTF
V gene: TRBV7-9
J gene: TRBJ1-2

CDR3 protein: CAWRGSSYGYTF
V gene: TRBV30
J gene: TRBJ1-2

CDR3 protein: CASSVTGEIKPQHF
V gene: TRBV9
J gene: TRBJ1-5

CDR3 protein: CASSLAQQGYTF
V gene: TRBV7-2
J gene: TRBJ1-2

CDR3 protein: CASRRQGDEQYF
V gene: TRBV11-2
J gene: TRBJ2-7

CDR3 protein: CASSLRTGSDTQYF
V gene: TRBV27
J gene: TRBJ2-3

CDR3 protein: CASSGGGQGARNNSPLHF
V gene: TRBV9
J gene: TRBJ1-6

CDR3 protein: CAWSRTANSEQYF
V gene: TRBV30
J gene: TRBJ2-7

CDR3 protein: CSVERMLSNTEAFF
V gene: TRBV29-1
J gene: TRBJ1-1

CDR3 protein: CASSLRTGSKTQYF
V gene: TRBV7-2
J gene: TRBJ2-5

CDR3 protein: CSVGWEHTF
V gene: TRBV29-1
J gene: TRBJ1-2

CDR3 protein: CAWTQGGLTGELFF
V gene: TRBV30
J gene: TRBJ2-2

CDR3 protein: CASKFPGLETQYF
V gene: TRBV6-1
J gene: TRBJ2-5

CDR3 protein: CASSATVNSPLHF
V gene: TRBV9
J gene: TRBJ1-6

CDR3 protein: CASSQGSRGDTQYF
V gene: TRBV7-9
J gene: TRBJ2-3

CDR3 protein: CASSRTANSPLHF
V gene: TRBV23-1
J gene: TRBJ1-6

CDR3 protein: CASSPRAGTTTDTQYF
V gene: TRBV5-1
J gene: TRBJ2-3

CDR3 protein: CAISQEGPNTEAFF
V gene: TRBV10-3
J gene: TRBJ1-1

CDR3 protein: CASSDRATEAFF
V gene: TRBV19
J gene: TRBJ1-1

CDR3 protein: CAWSDGPVRNEQFF
V gene: TRBV30
J gene: TRBJ2-1

CDR3 protein: CSVAGPFGTLHF
V gene: TRBV29-1
J gene: TRBJ1-6

CDR3 protein: CSVVYFTTDTQYF
V gene: TRBV29-1
J gene: TRBJ2-3

CDR3 protein: CASSTSGGGTDTQYF
V gene: TRBV25-1
J gene: TRBJ2-3

CDR3 protein: CASNQQGPETQYF
V gene: TRBV2
J gene: TRBJ2-5

CDR3 protein: CASSKGLTYEQYF
V gene: TRBV5-4
J gene: TRBJ2-7

CDR3 protein: CASSSHQEQYF
V gene: TRBV2
J gene: TRBJ2-7

CDR3 protein: CASSMRTLNQPQHF
V gene: TRBV5-6
J gene: TRBJ1-5

CDR3 protein: CASSLTGFGFSNQPQHF
V gene: TRBV7-8
J gene: TRBJ1-5

CDR3 protein: CASSARPGQGLNSPLHF
V gene: TRBV6-1
J gene: TRBJ1-6

CDR3 protein: CARRGGSEKLFF
V gene: TRBV30
J gene: TRBJ1-4

CDR3 protein: CASSLTPGGAETQYF
V gene: TRBV7-3
J gene: TRBJ2-5

CDR3 protein: CAWSVRRGSWDTGELFF
V gene: TRBV30
J gene: TRBJ2-2

CDR3 protein: CSVEPRTGTGGEQYF
V gene: TRBV29-1
J gene: TRBJ2-7

CDR3 protein: CASSAGTSGRTQYF
V gene: TRBV5-1
J gene: TRBJ2-3

CDR3 protein: CASSDFTGNYGYTF
V gene: TRBV2
J gene: TRBJ1-2

CDR3 protein: CASSIASGGTDTQYF
V gene: TRBV7-6
J gene: TRBJ2-3

CDR3 protein: CASSLEQGSGNQPQHF
V gene: TRBV4-1
J gene: TRBJ1-5

CDR3 protein: CASSKSGGTSYEQYF
V gene: TRBV7-3
J gene: TRBJ2-7

CDR3 protein: CASSRKDELPYEQYF
V gene: TRBV18
J gene: TRBJ2-7

CDR3 protein: CAWSLGENQPQHF
V gene: TRBV30
J gene: TRBJ1-5

CDR3 protein: CSVADGSSNQPQHF
V gene: TRBV29-1
J gene: TRBJ1-5

CDR3 protein: CASSPGRSPETQYF
V gene: TRBV18
J gene: TRBJ2-5

CDR3 protein: CASSELGETQYF
V gene: TRBV6-1
J gene: TRBJ2-5

CDR3 protein: CASSNRGSDGYTF
V gene: TRBV18
J gene: TRBJ1-2

CDR3 protein: CASSLAGQGGAGELFF
V gene: TRBV11-2
J gene: TRBJ2-2

CDR3 protein: CASSLVKNIQYF
V gene: TRBV11-2
J gene: TRBJ2-4

CDR3 protein: CAWRVLISGRDYEQYF
V gene: TRBV30
J gene: TRBJ2-7

CDR3 protein: CASSPVILRDTEAFF
V gene: TRBV18
J gene: TRBJ1-1

CDR3 protein: CASSQGIGFETQYF
V gene: TRBV4-1
J gene: TRBJ2-5

CDR3 protein: CASSLWGLVTGELFF
V gene: TRBV5-6
J gene: TRBJ2-2

CDR3 protein: CAWSVGQGRQETQYF
V gene: TRBV30
J gene: TRBJ2-5

CDR3 protein: CASSQIGQNTGELFF
V gene: TRBV4-1
J gene: TRBJ2-2

CDR3 protein: CAWSPTVYEQYF
V gene: TRBV30
J gene: TRBJ2-7

CDR3 protein: CASSFHTGAKNIQYF
V gene: TRBV7-9
J gene: TRBJ2-4